One and the same sample provided the 21 T cell receptor beta chains below, sequenced in a study of radiation and T cells in renal cell carcinoma. Measured with immunoSEQ multiplex PCR; TCRdb has only the in-frame clones, and not every one. The sample holds over 120,000 clones, 70% to 90% seen once. Time point reported: baseline pretreatment blood. The sample's treatment: 15 Gy SBRT to primary tumor, nephrectomy 4 weeks later. Sequencing was performed on blood, taken from a patient whose treatment included radiotherapy and nephrectomy. These receptor sequences come from a woman in her 50s with renal cell carcinoma.

J is TRBJ1-6 and V is TRBV6-1; D gene uncertain. The CDR3 has 11 residues. In germline, CDR1 is MNHNS, CDR2 SASEGT. Trimming removed 7 bases from V and 10 bases from J, with 8 bases in between. The DNA of the CDR3 is TGTGCCAGCATGAGAAGCTCACCCCTCCACTTT. Amino acid sequence: CASMRSSPLHF.

This clone showed up just once. This sample includes further DNA sequences coding for the same CDR3. The chain uses TRBV6-5 and TRBJ1-1; tentative D call: TRBD1 (6 bases). V was trimmed by 6 bases and J by 4 bases, leaving 9 bases between them. Per germline, CDR1 MNHEY and CDR2 SVGAGI. This CDR3 spans 12 amino acids. DNA of the CDR3: TGTGCCAGCAGGACAGGAGGCACTGAAGCTTTCTTT. It codes for CASRTGGTEAFF.

The chain recombines TRBV9 with TRBJ2-7; D is unresolved. V was shortened by 4 bases and J by 0 bases, with 14 bases between the two germline ends. The CDR3 loop spans 15 amino acids. Germline CDR1 is SGDLS and CDR2 is YYNGEE. The chain's CDR3 is CASSPSLRSSYEQYF. DNA of the CDR3: TGTGCCAGCAGCCCGAGTTTAAGGAGCTCCTACGAGCAGTACTTC.

This clone was recorded only once. The chain couples TRBV11-2 to TRBJ2-6; no clear D. The CDR3 spans 18 residues. V was clipped by 0 bases and J by 0 bases, with 12 bases between them. Germline CDR1 and CDR2: SGHAT and FQNNGV. The CDR3 DNA is TGTGCCAGCAGCTTAGATAACTTCAGCAGCTCTGGGGCCAACGTCCTGACTTTC. It codes for CASSLDNFSSSGANVLTF.

V usage is TRBV5-8 and J usage is TRBJ1-5, with D perhaps TRBD1 (5 bases). From germline, CDR1 is SGHTS and CDR2 YDEGEE. CDR3 length: 15 amino acids. V was trimmed by 2 bases and J by 2 bases, leaving 11 bases between them. CDR3 in DNA: TGTGCCAGCAGCTTTCAGGGTTCGGGCAATCAGCCCCAGCATTTT. Translating it yields CASSFQGSGNQPQHF.

This clone has only one observation. The chain employs TRBV6-6 and TRBJ2-7; no reliable D call. The CDR3 contains 14 residues. Germline CDR1 reads MNHNY; CDR2 reads SVGAGI (reference sequence). The V gene lost 5 bases and the J gene lost 0 bases, with 11 bases spanning the gap. This CDR3 reads CASSPDTYSYEQYF. CDR3 nucleotides: TGTGCCAGCAGTCCTGACACTTACTCCTACGAGCAGTACTTC.

This clone was observed a handful of times. V and J are TRBV5-1 and TRBJ1-1; D might be TRBD1 (5 bases). Germline loops: CDR1 SGHRS, CDR2 YFSETQ. The V gene lost 4 bases and the J gene lost 2 bases, with 12 bases spanning the gap. The CDR3 has 14 amino acids. The CDR3 sequence: CASSKGTVNTEAFF. CDR3 coding DNA: TGCGCCAGCAGCAAGGGGACGGTCAACACTGAAGCTTTCTTT.

This sequence joins TRBV6-4 and TRBJ2-1, with 8 bases lining up with TRBD1. The CDR3 spans 16 residues. Germline CDR1 reads MRHNA; CDR2 reads SNTAGT. With 6 bases clipped from V and 7 bases from J, the junction kept 14 bases outside the gene matches. The CDR3 region is CASRETGTGELNEQFF. CDR3 sequence (DNA): TGTGCCAGCAGGGAAACCGGGACAGGCGAGCTGAATGAGCAGTTCTTC.

The chain couples TRBV4-3 to TRBJ2-2; D is unresolved. From germline, CDR1 is LGHNA and CDR2 YSLEER. This CDR3 is built from 16 residues. Trimming stripped 0 bases from V and 0 bases from J, with 8 bases between. CDR3 DNA sequence: TGCGCCAGCAGCCAAGAGCACAGCGCGAACACCGGGGAGCTGTTTTTT. It translates to CASSQEHSANTGELFF.

The chain carries TRBV5-4 and TRBJ2-1; 9 bases align to TRBD2. Trimming at V came to 4 bases and at J to 12 bases, leaving 5 bases not matched to a gene. This CDR3 has 12 residues. The V gene's germline CDR1 is SGHNT and CDR2 YYREEE (reference sequence). In nucleotides, the CDR3 is TGTGCCAGCAGCGCGGGACTAGCTGTGCAGTTCTTC. Residues: CASSAGLAVQFF.

The CDR3 coding sequence is TGTGCCAGCAGCCAAGATACCCTAGCGGGGGCTGGGGGGCAGTTCTTC. This gives the protein CASSQDTLAGAGGQFF. This chain uses TRBV4-2 with TRBJ2-1, with 10 bases fitting TRBD2. Germline trimming cut 0 bases from V and 12 bases from J; bases unmatched to any gene: 11. CDR3 size: 16 residues. Germline loops: CDR1 LGHNA, CDR2 YNFKEQ.

V and J are TRBV5-1 and TRBJ2-3; D gene unclear. This CDR3 is built from 15 residues. Germline assignment: CDR1 SGHRS and CDR2 YFSETQ. Between the trimmed V and J ends, which lost 4 bases and 0 bases, there was a span of 12 bases. In nucleotides, the CDR3 is TGCGCCAGCAGCCCGACCGTTACTAGCACAGATACGCAGTATTTT. Encoded protein: CASSPTVTSTDTQYF.

V usage is TRBV5-1 and J usage is TRBJ1-3; D uncertain. Germline V CDR1 and CDR2: SGHRS, YFSETQ. The CDR3 covers 16 residues. V was pared by 4 bases and J by 4 bases, with 18 bases between. CDR3 protein: CASSLGNDFGGNTIYF. The CDR3 DNA is TGCGCCAGCAGCCTAGGGAATGATTTCGGAGGAAACACCATATATTTT.

The chain couples TRBV5-1 to TRBJ2-2; maybe TRBD1 (5 bases). V dropped 4 bases and J dropped 3 bases, with 19 bases sitting between them. Per the germline V gene, CDR1 is SGHRS and CDR2 is YFSETQ. The CDR3 totals 17 residues. The CDR3 loop reads CASSNLPFDRDTGELFF. The DNA for the CDR3 is TGCGCCAGCAGCAATCTACCATTTGACAGAGACACCGGGGAGCTGTTTTTT.

This chain connects TRBV4-1 to TRBJ1-3; TRBD1 might be the D (5 bases). Germline V CDR1 and CDR2: MGHRA, YSYEKL. V was cut by 4 bases and J by 1 base, with 11 bases left in between. The CDR3 is 15 amino acids. In DNA, the CDR3 is TGCGCCAGCAGCCGCGAACAGGTTTCTGGAAACACCATATATTTT. This sequence encodes CASSREQVSGNTIYF.

The chain combines TRBV21-1 with TRBJ2-1. TRBV21-1 is designated a pseudogene. The CDR3 spans 19 residues. CDR3 sequence: CASSKIGDREGCSYNEQFF. The CDR3, as DNA: TGTGCCAGCAGCAAAATAGGAGACAGGGAGGGTTGCTCCTACAATGAGCAGTTCTTC.

The chain recombines TRBV11-2 with TRBJ2-7; D call uncertain. Deletions cut 6 bases from V and 2 bases from J, with 11 bases between. The V gene's germline CDR1 is SGHAT and CDR2 FQNNGV. This CDR3 region has 13 residues. In DNA form, the CDR3 reads TGTGCCAGCAGTCCTCGGGCCCCCTACGAGCAGTACTTC. Translating it yields CASSPRAPYEQYF.

This chain joins TRBV4-3 and TRBJ2-1; D ambiguous. This CDR3 is 13 amino acids long. V lost 2 bases and J 5 bases, leaving 7 bases between the germline ends. CDR1 is LGHNA, CDR2 YSLEER, per germline. As DNA, the CDR3 is TGCGCCAGCAGCCAATCGAGAGACAATGAGCAGTTCTTC. Residues: CASSQSRDNEQFF.

CDR3 amino acids: CASSQDTSTDTQYF. The CDR3 DNA is TGCGCCAGCAGCCAGGACACTAGCACAGATACGCAGTATTTT. V usage is TRBV4-1 and J usage is TRBJ2-3, with a possible D match to TRBD1 (5 bases). In germline, CDR1 is MGHRA, CDR2 YSYEKL. The germline V and J ends were trimmed by 3 bases and 0 bases, with 7 bases remaining between them. CDR3 length: 14 amino acids.

The rearrangement joins TRBV29-1 to TRBJ2-1; 8 nucleotides line up with TRBD1. The CDR3 is made up of 13 amino acids. Germline V gene data show CDR1 as SQVTM and CDR2 as ANQGSEA. V lost 3 bases and J lost 5; bases outside the gene matches: 3. CDR3 in amino acids: CSVDRGLNNEQFF. The CDR3 nucleotides read TGCAGCGTTGACAGGGGGCTAAACAATGAGCAGTTCTTC.

The genes are TRBV6-6 and TRBJ2-1; D may be TRBD2 (6 bases). CDR1 is MNHNY, CDR2 SVGAGI, per germline (reference sequence). V was clipped by 2 bases and J by 0 bases, with 8 bases between them. The CDR3 spans 15 residues. The chain's CDR3 is CASSYGGSSYNEQFF. For the CDR3, the DNA is TGTGCCAGCAGTTACGGGGGGAGCTCCTACAATGAGCAGTTCTTC.